In this sample, the clone carrying this T cell receptor (beta chain) turned up a few times. The sample is drawn from a study of cytomegalovirus exposure and HLA in healthy donors. PCR employed 60 Vbeta and 13 Jbeta primers. Some clones are missing from TCRdb's copy, which holds only in-frame ones; the method was immunoSEQ multiplex PCR. The sample lists 150,000 to 200,000 clones; around 80% were seen once. The CDR3 loop spans 16 amino acids. The germline CDR1 and CDR2 sequences are LNHDA and SQIVND (reference sequence). With V trimmed by 7 bases and J by 1 base, 8 bases remained unmatched. The receptor was derived from a female donor in good health and CMV-seronegative. Sequencing was done on a sample of PBMCs. The genes are TRBV19 and TRBJ2-2; 8 bases agree with TRBD1. The CDR3 nucleotides are TGTGCCAGTACTGACAGGGGAGTGGGGAACACCGGGGAGCTGTTTTTT. This gives the protein CASTDRGVGNTGELFF.